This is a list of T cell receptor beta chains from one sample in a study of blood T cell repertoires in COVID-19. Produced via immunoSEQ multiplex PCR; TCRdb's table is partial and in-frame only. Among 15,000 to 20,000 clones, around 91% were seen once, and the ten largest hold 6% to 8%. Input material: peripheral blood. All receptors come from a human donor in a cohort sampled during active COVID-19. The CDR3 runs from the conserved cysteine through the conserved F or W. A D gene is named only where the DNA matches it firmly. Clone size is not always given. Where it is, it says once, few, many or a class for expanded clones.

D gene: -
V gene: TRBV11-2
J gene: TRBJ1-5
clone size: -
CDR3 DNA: TGTGCCAGCAGCTTAGAGGGCAGGAGCAATCAGCCCCAGCATTTT
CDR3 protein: CASSLEGRSNQPQHF

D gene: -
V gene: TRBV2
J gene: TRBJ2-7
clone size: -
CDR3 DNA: TGTGCCAGCAGTGGACAAGGGCGTCCCGGGGAAGAGCAGTACTTC
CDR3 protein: CASSGQGRPGEEQYF

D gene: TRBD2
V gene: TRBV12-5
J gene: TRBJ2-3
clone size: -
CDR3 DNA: TGTGCTAGTGGTTCCGCCGAGGGCGGGAGGGCCACGATTGATACGCAGTATTTT
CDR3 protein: CASGSAEGGRATIDTQYF

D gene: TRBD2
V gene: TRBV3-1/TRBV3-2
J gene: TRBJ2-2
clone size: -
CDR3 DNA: TGTGCCAGCAGCCCCCGGTTTGGTAGCGGGAGGGCAAAAACCGGGGAGCTGTTTTTT
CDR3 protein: CASSPRFGSGRAKTGELFF

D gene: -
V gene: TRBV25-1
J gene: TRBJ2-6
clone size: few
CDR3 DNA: TGTGCCAGCAGTGAGTCCAGGGCCGGGGCCAACGTCCTGACTTTC
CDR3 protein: CASSESRAGANVLTF

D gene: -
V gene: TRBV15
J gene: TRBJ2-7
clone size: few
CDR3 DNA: TGTGCCACCAGCAGAGATATAGGACAGTTTCACTCCTACGAGCAGTACTTC
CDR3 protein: CATSRDIGQFHSYEQYF

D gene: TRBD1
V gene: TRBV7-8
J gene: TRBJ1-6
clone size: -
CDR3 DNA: TGTGCCAGCAGTAACCGAGAGGGGGCGAATTCACCCCTCCACTTT
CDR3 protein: CASSNREGANSPLHF

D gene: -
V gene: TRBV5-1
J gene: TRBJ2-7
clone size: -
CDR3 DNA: TGCGCCAGCAGCTACGACAGTTACGAGCAGTACTTC
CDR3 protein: CASSYDSYEQYF

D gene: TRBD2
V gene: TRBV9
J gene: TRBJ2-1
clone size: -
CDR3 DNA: TGTGCCAGCAGCGTTAGTCTAGCGGGGACCAATGAGCAGTTCTTC
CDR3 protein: CASSVSLAGTNEQFF

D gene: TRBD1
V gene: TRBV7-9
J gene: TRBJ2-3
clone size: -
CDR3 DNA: TGTGCCAGCAGCGTGGGCAGGGGGCCAGCAGATACGCAGTATTTT
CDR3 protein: CASSVGRGPADTQYF

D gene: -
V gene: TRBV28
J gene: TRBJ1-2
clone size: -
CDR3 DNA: TGTGCCAGCAACCCAGCGACGACAGCCTATGGCTACACCTTC
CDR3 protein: CASNPATTAYGYTF

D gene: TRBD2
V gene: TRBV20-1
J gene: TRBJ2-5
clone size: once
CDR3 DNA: TGCAGTGCTAGTCAGTCCGGGGGGGTATTGCTGGAGACCCAGTACTTC
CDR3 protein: CSASQSGGVLLETQYF

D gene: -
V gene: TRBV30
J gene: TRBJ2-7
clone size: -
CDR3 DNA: TGTGCCTGGAGTGCCCCGGGACGGTTCGGGAGCTCCTACGAGCAGTACTTC
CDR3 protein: CAWSAPGRFGSSYEQYF

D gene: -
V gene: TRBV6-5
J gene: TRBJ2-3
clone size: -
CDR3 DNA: TGTGCCAGCAGTTACTCAGGGGCAGATACGCAGTATTTT
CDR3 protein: CASSYSGADTQYF

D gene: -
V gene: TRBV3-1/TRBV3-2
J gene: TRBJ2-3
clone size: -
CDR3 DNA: TGTACCAGCAGCCGGGACTGCCAAGGTACGCAGTATTTT
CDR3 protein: CTSSRDCQGTQYF

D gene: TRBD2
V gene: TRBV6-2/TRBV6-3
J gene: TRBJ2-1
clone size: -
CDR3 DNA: TGTGCCAGCAGTTTTAGGGGACTAGCAATAAATGAGCAGTTCTTC
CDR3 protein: CASSFRGLAINEQFF

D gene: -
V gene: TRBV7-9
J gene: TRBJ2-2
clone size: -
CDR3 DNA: TGTGCCAGCAGCCCCTTGGTGTCTAGCGTGAGGGCGAACACCGGGGAGCTGTTTTTT
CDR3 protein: CASSPLVSSVRANTGELFF

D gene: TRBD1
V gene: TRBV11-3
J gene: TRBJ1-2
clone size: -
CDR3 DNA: TGTGCCAGCAGCTCGGGACAGGTGAATCACACCTTC
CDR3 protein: CASSSGQVNHTF

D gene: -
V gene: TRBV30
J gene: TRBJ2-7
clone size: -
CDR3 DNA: TGTGCCTGGAGTCAGGCCGGGACCTACGAGCAGTACTTC
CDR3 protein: CAWSQAGTYEQYF

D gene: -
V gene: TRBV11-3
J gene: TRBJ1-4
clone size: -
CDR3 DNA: TGTGCCAGCAGCTTAAAGGCCGGCCCTAGACGTGAAAAACTGTTTTTT
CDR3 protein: CASSLKAGPRREKLFF

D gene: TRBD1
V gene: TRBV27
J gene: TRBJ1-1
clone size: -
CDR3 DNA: TGTGCCAGCAGTCCGATACGGACAGGGACTGAAGCTTTCTTT
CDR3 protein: CASSPIRTGTEAFF

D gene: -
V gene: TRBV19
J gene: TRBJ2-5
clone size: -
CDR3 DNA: TGTGCCAGTAGTATGTTTGGGACTGGGACTTTGGAAGAGACCCAGTACTTC
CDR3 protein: CASSMFGTGTLEETQYF

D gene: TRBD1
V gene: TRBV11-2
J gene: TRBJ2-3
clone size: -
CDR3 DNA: TGTGCCAGCAGCGATTCGGGACAGGCCGTTGGCACAGATACGCAGTATTTT
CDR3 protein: CASSDSGQAVGTDTQYF

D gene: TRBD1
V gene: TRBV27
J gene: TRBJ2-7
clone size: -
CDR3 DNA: TGTGCCAGCAGTCCTCGGGACAGGGACGAGCAGTACTTC
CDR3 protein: CASSPRDRDEQYF

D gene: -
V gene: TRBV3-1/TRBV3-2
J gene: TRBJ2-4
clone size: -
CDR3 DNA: TGTGCCAGCAGCCTGTTCTCGGGGAACAAAAACATTCAGTACTTC
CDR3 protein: CASSLFSGNKNIQYF

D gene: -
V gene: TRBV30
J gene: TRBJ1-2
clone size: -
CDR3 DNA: TGTGCCTGGAGTGTATTGGAGTCGCATGGCTACACCTTC
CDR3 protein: CAWSVLESHGYTF

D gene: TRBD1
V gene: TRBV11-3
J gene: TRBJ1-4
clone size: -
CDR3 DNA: TGTGCCAGCAGCTTAGGACAGGGAAGCGAAAAACTGTTTTTT
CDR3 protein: CASSLGQGSEKLFF

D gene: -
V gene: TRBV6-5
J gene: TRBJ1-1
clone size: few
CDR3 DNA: TGTGCCAGCAGTTACTCGAGGGCGCAGGCTGAAGCTTTCTTT
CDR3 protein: CASSYSRAQAEAFF

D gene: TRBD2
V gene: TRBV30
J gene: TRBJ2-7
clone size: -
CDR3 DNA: TGTGCCTGGACTAGCGGGGGAAGTGAGCAGTACTTC
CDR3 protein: CAWTSGGSEQYF

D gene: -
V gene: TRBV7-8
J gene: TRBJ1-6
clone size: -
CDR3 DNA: TGTGCCAGCAGCTTAGTGGGGGGTGTCGGCTATAATTCACCCCTCCACTTT
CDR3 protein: CASSLVGGVGYNSPLHF

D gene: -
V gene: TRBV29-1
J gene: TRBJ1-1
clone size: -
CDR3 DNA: TGCAGCGTCCACCCCGGCGGAGGACGGACTGAAGCTTTCTTT
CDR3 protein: CSVHPGGGRTEAFF

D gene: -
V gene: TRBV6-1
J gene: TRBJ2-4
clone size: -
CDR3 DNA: TGTGCCAGCAGTGAAGTACAGACCCTAGCCAAAAACATTCAGTACTTC
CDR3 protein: CASSEVQTLAKNIQYF

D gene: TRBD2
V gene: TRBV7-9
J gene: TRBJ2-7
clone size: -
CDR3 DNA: TGTGCCAGCAGCTCCCCATCAGCGGGAGGGCCGTGGCAGTACTTC
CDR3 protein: CASSSPSAGGPWQYF

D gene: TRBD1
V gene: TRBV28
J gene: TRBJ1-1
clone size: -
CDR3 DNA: TGTGCCAGCATAGACAGGGGTCGGATGGCTTTCTTT
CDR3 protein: CASIDRGRMAFF

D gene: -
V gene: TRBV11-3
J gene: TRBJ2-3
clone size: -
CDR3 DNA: TGTGCCAGCAGCTTGGGCGAAGATACGCAGTATTTT
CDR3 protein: CASSLGEDTQYF

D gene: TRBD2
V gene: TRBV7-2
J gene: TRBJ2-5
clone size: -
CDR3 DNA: TGTGCCAGCAGCTTAGCCTCTAGCGGGGGGTACCAAGAGACCCAGTACTTC
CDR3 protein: CASSLASSGGYQETQYF

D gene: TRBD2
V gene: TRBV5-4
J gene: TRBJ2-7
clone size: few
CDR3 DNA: TGTGCCAGCAGCCAGGGGACTAGCGGCTCCTACGAGCAGTACTTC
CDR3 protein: CASSQGTSGSYEQYF

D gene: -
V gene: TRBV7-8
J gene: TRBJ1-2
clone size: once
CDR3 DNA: TGTGCCAGCAGCCCATCTCTCATGGGCCTAAAACTCTATGGCTACACCTTC
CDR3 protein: CASSPSLMGLKLYGYTF